The 27 T cell receptor beta chains below all came from one sample that was sequenced in a study of blood T cells in healthy people across ages. Through a sample-barcoded 5' primer and a J-beta primer mix, a second PCR was run for about 6 to 12 cycles. One entry per CDR3 protein results from TCRdb running MiXCR on the 5' RACE reads. The table includes around 850,000 distinct CDR3 sequences, about 34% detected once. Sample: blood. These receptors were obtained from a man aged 18-30 years in good health.

The chain is built from TRBV14 and TRBJ2-7; no reliable D call. The DNA matches TRBJ2-5 better at its end, which makes the J call doubtful. This CDR3 region has 13 residues. The germline V gene has CDR1 SGHDN and CDR2 FVKESK. The CDR3 DNA is TGTGCCAGCAGCCAAGATAGATCCGGGACCCAGTACTTC. It specifies CASSQDRSGTQYF.

This sequence joins TRBV5-1 and TRBJ2-1; weak D call: TRBD2 (6 bases). Germline V gives CDR1 SGHRS, CDR2 YFSETQ. This CDR3 has 15 amino acids. Trimming cost V 4 bases and J 0 bases, with 11 bases left between them. CDR3 sequence reads: CASSHGTVSYNEQFF. The CDR3 coding sequence is TGCGCCAGCAGCCACGGGACTGTCTCCTACAATGAGCAGTTCTTC.

This clonotype has just a few counts. V is TRBV2 and J is TRBJ2-1, with D unclear. The germline V and J ends were trimmed by 7 bases and 2 bases, with 9 bases remaining between them. The CDR3 loop spans 13 amino acids. The germline V gene encodes CDR1 SNHLY and CDR2 FYNNEI. Written as DNA, the CDR3 is TGTGCCAGCACGTCAGTCCCCTACAATGAGCAGTTCTTC. This sequence encodes CASTSVPYNEQFF.

This clonotype has only a few counts. The chain employs TRBV7-3 and TRBJ2-3; D remains unclear. CDR1 and CDR2 (germline): SGHTA, FQGTGA. CDR3 length: 15 residues. Trimming shortened V by 5 bases and J by 2 bases, and 14 bases separated the two germline ends. In nucleotides, the CDR3 is TGTGCCAGCAGCCGTCTGGGGTCCTACACAGATACGCAGTATTTT. Translation: CASSRLGSYTDTQYF.

This rearrangement joins TRBV20-1 to TRBJ1-6, with D maybe TRBD1 (6 bases). The CDR3 has 15 amino acids. Germline lookup yields CDR1 DFQATT and CDR2 SNEGSKA (reference sequence). V gave up 3 bases and J gave up 0 bases, with 9 bases separating them. DNA for the CDR3: TGCAGTGCTAGTCAGGACAGCTCCTATAATTCACCCCTCCACTTT. Residues: CSASQDSSYNSPLHF.

This clonotype came up a few times. CDR3 protein: CSAGQGPRDSPLHF. The CDR3 coding sequence is TGCAGTGCCGGACAGGGGCCGAGAGATTCACCCCTCCACTTT. This chain links TRBV20-1 with TRBJ1-6; 9 bases agree with TRBD1. V trimming: 6 bases; J trimming: 8 bases; junction bases outside the gene matches: 8. The CDR3 loop spans 14 amino acids. CDR1 is DFQATT and CDR2 is SNEGSKA in the germline V gene (reference sequence).

The sample holds one count of this clonotype. This sequence joins TRBV20-1 and TRBJ2-2; 11 nucleotides agree with TRBD1. V lost 1 base to trimming and J lost 4 bases; unmatched junction nucleotides: 2. The V gene's germline CDR1 is DFQATT and CDR2 SNEGSKA (reference sequence). The CDR3 runs 15 residues. CDR3 sequence reads: CSARAGTGGTGELFF. CDR3 DNA: TGCAGTGCTAGAGCCGGGACAGGGGGCACCGGGGAGCTGTTTTTT.

The chain recombines TRBV29-1 with TRBJ2-3; no definite D call. V was clipped by 0 bases and J by 0 bases, with 13 bases between them. Per the germline V gene, CDR1 is SQVTM and CDR2 is ANQGSEA. The CDR3 length is 16 residues. The CDR3 sequence: CSVEDHAGTSTDTQYF. The DNA for the CDR3 is TGCAGCGTTGAAGATCATGCAGGCACCAGCACAGATACGCAGTATTTT.

Written as DNA, the CDR3 is TGCAGCGTTGAAGATCCGGCAGGACGGGGCCAAGAGACCCAGTACTTC. Protein product: CSVEDPAGRGQETQYF. The V gene is TRBV29-1, the J gene TRBJ2-5, with TRBD2 as a possible D gene (5 bases). This CDR3 comprises 16 residues. The germline gives CDR1 SQVTM, CDR2 ANQGSEA. Deletions cut 0 bases from V and 1 base from J, with 15 bases between. Combining the CDR3 with reference TRBV29-1 and TRBJ2-5 gives the whole variable domain SAVISQKPSRDICQRGTSLTIQCQVDSQVTMMFWYRQQPGQSLTLIATANQGSEATYESGFVIDKFPISRPNLTFSTLTVSNMSPEDSSIYLCSVEDPAGRGQETQYFGPGTRLLVL.

The chain is built from TRBV30 and TRBJ2-1; TRBD2 is a possible D gene (7 bases). The CDR3 contains 14 residues. The V end lost 2 bases, the J end lost 8 bases, and 16 bases lay between the germline ends. Germline V lookup: CDR1 GTSNPN, CDR2 SVGIG (reference sequence). The CDR3 loop is CAWSLGGGWDEQFF. The CDR3 region has the DNA TGTGCCTGGAGTTTAGGCGGGGGCTGGGATGAGCAGTTCTTC.

Concerning this clonotype: One base away lies a much larger clone, so this may be a sequencing read error. The rearrangement joins TRBV5-1 to TRBJ2-3; D unclear. This CDR3 has 15 residues. Germline V gene sequence: CDR1 SGHRS, CDR2 YFSETQ. In DNA form, the CDR3 reads TGCGCCGGCAGCACGAGCAGCCCCGGCACAGATACGCAGTATTTT. Its translation is CAGSTSSPGTDTQYF.

The chain joins TRBV7-2 to TRBJ2-3; D is perhaps TRBD2 (6 bases). The CDR3 totals 13 residues. V lost 5 bases and J lost 6, with 12 bases in between. Per the germline V gene, CDR1 is SGHTA and CDR2 is FQGNSA. CDR3 protein: CASSAKEGDTQYF. For the CDR3, the DNA is TGTGCCAGCAGCGCTAAGGAGGGGGATACGCAGTATTTT.

This clonotype appeared a few times. The chain joins TRBV28 to TRBJ1-6, with TRBD1 matching 7 bases. CDR1 MDHEN and CDR2 SYDVKM come from the germline V gene. CDR3 length: 14 residues. V lost 8 bases, J lost 7 bases, and 8 bases stayed unmatched. The CDR3 spells CASGGGGYNSPLHF. CDR3 nucleotide sequence: TGTGCCAGCGGCGGAGGGGGCTACAATTCACCCCTCCACTTT.

This clonotype was seen only a few times. This chain joins TRBV12-3 or TRBV12-4 and TRBJ2-4; D tentatively fits TRBD1 or TRBD2 (5 bases each). V lost 3 bases and J 1 base, leaving 19 bases between the germline ends. This CDR3 comprises 18 residues. This chain's CDR3 is CASSFTRGRGRAKNIQYF. The CDR3 DNA sequence: TGTGCCAGCAGTTTTACGAGGGGAAGAGGAAGGGCCAAAAACATTCAGTACTTC.

This chain joins TRBV5-5 and TRBJ1-1; 7 bases fit TRBD1. V shed 5 bases and J 3 bases; nucleotides not matched to a gene: 7. The CDR3 loop spans 14 amino acids. In germline, CDR1 is SGHKS, CDR2 YYEKEE (reference sequence). The CDR3 spells CASSNRGWDTEAFF. DNA for the CDR3: TGTGCCAGCAGTAACAGGGGCTGGGACACTGAAGCTTTCTTT.

This chain joins TRBV7-2 and TRBJ2-3; 11 bases match TRBD2. The CDR3 contains 14 residues. Germline V gives CDR1 SGHTA, CDR2 FQGNSA. The V gene end was trimmed by 6 bases and the J gene end by 5 bases; junction bases not matched to a gene: 4. DNA of the CDR3: TGTGCCAGCAGGCCGACTAGCGGGGTAGATACGCAGTATTTT. Encoded protein: CASRPTSGVDTQYF.

The gene calls are TRBV5-1 and TRBJ2-2; D is ambiguous. The CDR3 runs to 14 residues. V lost 0 bases and J lost 4, with 7 bases in between. Germline-derived CDR1 and CDR2 are SGHRS and YFSETQ. The CDR3 region is CASSLETSTGELFF. CDR3 DNA: TGCGCCAGCAGCTTGGAGACCAGCACCGGGGAGCTGTTTTTT.

Written as DNA, the CDR3 is TGTGCCACCAGCAGAGATCGACTAGCGGGGGGTTATGAGCAGTACTTC. Amino acid sequence: CATSRDRLAGGYEQYF. The V call is TRBV15, the J call TRBJ2-7, with 13 nucleotides matching TRBD2. V dropped 0 bases and J dropped 7; count of bases not matched to a gene: 6. Germline V gene lookup returns CDR1 LNHNV and CDR2 YYDKDF (reference sequence). CDR3 size: 16 residues. The entire variable domain, with the rest obtained from reference TRBV15 and TRBJ2-7, is as follows: DAMVIQNPRYQVTQFGKPVTLSCSQTLNHNVMYWYQQKSSQAPKLLFHYYDKDFNNEADTPDNFQSRRPNTSFCFLDIRSPGLGDTAMYLCATSRDRLAGGYEQYFGPGTRLTVT.

CDR3 nucleotides: TGCGCCAGCAGTCACCCACAGGGCGGTAGTACCTACAATGAGCAGTACTTC. Translated: CASSHPQGGSTYNEQYF. This rearrangement joins TRBV4-1 to TRBJ2-1, with D tentatively TRBD1 (6 bases). The DNA matches TRBJ2-7 better at its end, which makes the J call doubtful. CDR3 size: 17 residues. Germline V gives CDR1 MGHRA, CDR2 YSYEKL.

This clonotype was seen once. A clone one base away is much larger, so this may be a read error. This chain connects TRBV5-1 to TRBJ1-5; D not resolved. This CDR3 is built from 13 residues. The germline CDR1 and CDR2 sequences are SGHRS and YFSETQ. Trimming pared 5 bases from V and 9 bases from J, leaving 15 bases between. Here the CDR3 DNA reads TGCGCCAGCAGGAAGAGCTTTGATCTGCCCCAGCATTTT. Protein sequence: CASRKSFDLPQHF.

The table lists this clonotype with a few counts. V and J are TRBV6-2 or TRBV6-3 and TRBJ2-1, with 9 positions matching TRBD1. Losses at the gene ends were 5 bases for V and 15 bases for J; bases not matched to a gene: 11. CDR3 size: 13 residues. Germline assignment: CDR1 MNHEY and CDR2 SVGEGT. CDR3 sequence reads: CASSLTSGTGSFF. CDR3 in DNA: TGTGCCAGCAGTCTAACCTCCGGGACAGGGTCGTTCTTC.

This sequence joins TRBV9 and TRBJ1-2; 11 bases agree with TRBD1. In germline, CDR1 is SGDLS, CDR2 YYNGEE. The ends lost 4 bases at V and 4 bases at J; junction bases unmatched: 6. There are 15 residues in the CDR3. CDR3 protein: CASSRPGTGGYGYTF. The DNA of the CDR3 is TGTGCCAGCAGCCGCCCCGGGACAGGGGGCTATGGCTACACCTTC.

In this sample, this clonotype turned up a few times. The rearrangement uses TRBV20-1 and TRBJ2-1; D not resolved. V shed 5 bases and J shed 4 bases, with 18 bases lying between them. Germline CDR1 reads DFQATT; CDR2 reads SNEGSKA (reference sequence). This CDR3 comprises 15 residues. The CDR3 sequence: CSALRPPQSYNEQFF. CDR3 nucleotide sequence: TGCAGTGCTTTGAGACCACCTCAATCATACAATGAGCAGTTCTTC.

This clonotype has just a few counts. V usage is TRBV12-3 or TRBV12-4 and J usage is TRBJ2-2; D may be TRBD1 or TRBD2 (5 bases each). The CDR3 totals 14 residues. Trimming pared 4 bases from V and 2 bases from J, leaving 8 bases between. The CDR3 nucleotides read TGTGCCAGCAGTTGGGACCTCAACACCGGGGAGCTGTTTTTT. This translates into CASSWDLNTGELFF.

This clonotype occurred a few times. The rearrangement uses TRBV4-3 and TRBJ1-2; D is uncertain. Germline-derived CDR1 and CDR2 are LGHNA and YSLEER. This CDR3 contains 14 residues. V shed 0 bases and J shed 7 bases, with 12 bases lying between them. CDR3 sequence (DNA): TGCGCCAGCAGCCAAGATGGGTCAGCACGTGGCTACACCTTC. It codes for CASSQDGSARGYTF.

This clonotype was counted ten times or more. The rearrangement links TRBV12-3 or TRBV12-4 to TRBJ2-5, with D possibly matching TRBD2 (7 bases). The CDR3 is 15 residues long. Trimming left V 3 bases short and J 6 bases short, with 17 bases between. The CDR3 loop is CASSFEGGALKTQYF. CDR3 DNA: TGTGCCAGCAGTTTTGAAGGGGGGGCGCTGAAGACCCAGTACTTC.

This clonotype was detected a few times. The rearrangement uses TRBV20-1 and TRBJ1-5, with 9 bases identical to TRBD1. The V gene end was trimmed by 6 bases and the J gene end by 4 bases; junction bases not matched to a gene: 16. This CDR3 is built from 17 residues. In germline, CDR1 is DFQATT, CDR2 SNEGSKA (reference sequence). The CDR3: CSAPRADGTGSNQPQHF. The CDR3 DNA sequence: TGCAGTGCCCCAAGGGCAGACGGGACAGGGTCAAATCAGCCCCAGCATTTT.